This passage covers 5 T cell receptor beta chains from one sample sequenced in a study of resident and recirculating memory T cells in vitiligo (dated by TCRdb to 2016 to 2019). The library came from the immunoSEQ multiplex PCR assay. In TCRdb, the immuneACCESS table is reduced to in-frame sequences with V and J assigned. These tables do not hold every clone; where another copy was compared, an unresolved V gene accounts for under half, and the others remain unexplained. This sample has 72,000 or so clones in its table, and 92% of those were observed once. Roughly 5% of the sample rests with the top ten. Sequenced input: blood. The receptors stem from a male donor with vitiligo.

The chain uses TRBV11-3 and TRBJ2-5; 7 bases match TRBD2. The CDR3 totals 14 residues. CDR1 is SGHNT and CDR2 is YENEEA in the germline V gene. The trim removed 5 bases at V and 2 bases at J, leaving 5 bases unmatched. The DNA for the CDR3 is TGTGCCAGCAGCCCATGGGAGGGACAAGAGACCCAGTACTTC. Translated, it gives CASSPWEGQETQYF.

The chain couples TRBV28 to TRBJ2-3; 9 bases are shared with TRBD1. The trim removed 7 bases at V and 6 bases at J, leaving 8 bases unmatched. Germline V gives CDR1 MDHEN, CDR2 SYDVKM. The CDR3 sequence is 14 residues long. The CDR3 DNA reads as TGTGCCAGCACCCCGGGACAGGGATATGATACGCAGTATTTT. Translated: CASTPGQGYDTQYF.

This clone was observed a handful of times. At the DNA level, this CDR3 is encoded by other sequences in the same sample as well. The V call is TRBV6-5, the J call TRBJ1-5; 11 bases align to TRBD1. The germline gives CDR1 MNHEY, CDR2 SVGAGI. This CDR3 comprises 16 residues. The V segment lost 0 bases and the J segment 4 bases; nucleotides outside the gene matches: 2. This chain's CDR3 is CASSYSGTGGNQPQHF. The CDR3 bases are TGTGCCAGCAGTTACTCGGGGACAGGGGGGAATCAGCCCCAGCATTTT.

V is TRBV28 and J is TRBJ2-1, with TRBD2 matching 9 bases. J gave up 7 bases and V 10 bases, and 17 bases lay outside the gene matches. Germline loops: CDR1 MDHEN, CDR2 SYDVKM. The CDR3 consists of 16 residues. CDR3 in DNA: TGTGCCATATATGCGGGAGGGCACTCTATAAGGAATGAGCAGTTCTTC. This sequence encodes CAIYAGGHSIRNEQFF.

The chain joins TRBV27 to TRBJ2-5; maybe TRBD1 (5 bases). CDR1 and CDR2 (germline): MNHEY, SMNVEV (reference sequence). The CDR3 sequence is 14 residues long. With 6 bases removed from V and 5 bases from J, the gap between germline ends came to 16 bases. CDR3 nucleotide sequence: TGTGCCAGCAGGAAACAGGTGGTCGACGAGACCCAGTACTTC. Its translation: CASRKQVVDETQYF.